This record concerns one T cell receptor beta chain sequence. Its antigen is not known. Unstimulated regulatory T cells (CD4+CD25+CD127-), CD4+CD25- non-regulatory cells, CD4 and CD8 cells were FACS-sorted from thawed PBMCs. The entry originates in a study of Tregs in tolerant kidney transplant recipients. Background on the study: Mixed chimerism was transient after nonmyeloablative marrow transplants from related graft donors. Overall study results and limits: For some patients, primers changed over time, blocking nucleotide-level comparison. This study did not directly address biological reproducibility.

Data came from immunoSEQ multiplex PCR; TCRdb stores just in-frame clones and leaves some out. The sample has about 110,000 clones, around 90% seen once. The V end lost 1 base, the J end lost 7 bases, and 14 bases lay between the germline ends. The CDR3 has 15 residues. The germline V gene encodes CDR1 SGHVS and CDR2 FNYEAQ. This receptor was taken from a human donor who received a combined kidney and bone marrow transplant. This chain uses TRBV7-6 with TRBJ1-5; D is unresolved. This material consisted of CD4+ T cells from blood, taken before the transplant. CDR3 sequence (DNA): TGTGCCAGCAGCTTAGGCGTCGGGAATTCACAGCCCCAGCATTTT. Translating it yields CASSLGVGNSQPQHF.